This TCR beta chain is from a study of cytomegalovirus exposure and HLA in healthy donors. V was shortened by 0 bases and J by 2 bases, with 7 bases between the two germline ends. The CDR3 has 15 amino acids. Germline V gene sequence: CDR1 ENHRY, CDR2 SYGVKD. Findings and limits, study-wide: In a later analysis, specific HLA alleles were associated with some 16,000 TCR beta sequences at a 0.05 false discovery rate.

Regarding this clone: The antigen remains undetermined.

When sampled, the donors appeared nominally healthy, though they likely had unrecorded immune exposures. This PCR relied on a set of 60 Vbeta primers and 13 Jbeta primers. TCRdb's copy holds only in-frame clones and misses some; the assay was immunoSEQ multiplex PCR. Of 150,000 to 180,000 clones listed, about 76% are singletons. The source of this sequence is a man aged 25-45 years in good health and CMV-seropositive. The chain couples TRBV10-3 to TRBJ2-2, with D possibly being TRBD1 (6 bases). The sample comprised PBMCs. The CDR3 reads CAISESGHNTGELFF. For the CDR3, the DNA is TGTGCCATCAGTGAGTCGGGACACAACACCGGGGAGCTGTTTTTT.